The present T cell receptor (beta chain) was sequenced within a study of T cells in Graves' hyperthyroidism and ophthalmopathy. Germline V gene sequence: CDR1 MNHEY, CDR2 SVGEGT. The CDR3 loop spans 11 amino acids. V was clipped by 8 bases and J by 4 bases, with 9 bases between them. What was amplified from RNA transcripts were TCR beta CDR3 regions. Using the HTBI primer set, a first-round RT-PCR was run on the TCR CDR3. TCRdb re-derived calls from the multiplex PCR reads in MiXCR, one entry per CDR3 protein. Of over 200,000 distinct CDR3 sequences detected, roughly 17% appear once; the ten largest clones hold 50%. There are many counts of this clonotype.

What was sequenced was blood. This receptor was taken from a man aged 50 to 59 with Graves' hyperthyroidism. This sequence joins TRBV6-2 or TRBV6-3 and TRBJ2-7, with D tentatively TRBD1 (5 bases). CDR3 coding DNA: TGTGCCAGCGGAGACAGTTACGAGCAGTACTTC. Its protein is CASGDSYEQYF.